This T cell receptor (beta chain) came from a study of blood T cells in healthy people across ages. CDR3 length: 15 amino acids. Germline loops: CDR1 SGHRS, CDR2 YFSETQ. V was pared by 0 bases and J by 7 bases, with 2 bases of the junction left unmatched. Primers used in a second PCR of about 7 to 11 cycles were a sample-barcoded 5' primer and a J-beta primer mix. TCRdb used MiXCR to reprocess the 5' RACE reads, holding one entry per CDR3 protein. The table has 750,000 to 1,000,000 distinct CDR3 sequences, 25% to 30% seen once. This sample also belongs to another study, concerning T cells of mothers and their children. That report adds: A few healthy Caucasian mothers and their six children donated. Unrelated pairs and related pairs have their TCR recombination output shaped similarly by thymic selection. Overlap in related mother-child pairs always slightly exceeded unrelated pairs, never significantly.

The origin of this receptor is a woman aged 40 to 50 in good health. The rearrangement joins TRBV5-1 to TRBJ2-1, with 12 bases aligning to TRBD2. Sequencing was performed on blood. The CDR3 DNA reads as TGCGCCAGCAGCTTGGATCTAGCGGGAGGGAATGAGCAGTTCTTC. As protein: CASSLDLAGGNEQFF.